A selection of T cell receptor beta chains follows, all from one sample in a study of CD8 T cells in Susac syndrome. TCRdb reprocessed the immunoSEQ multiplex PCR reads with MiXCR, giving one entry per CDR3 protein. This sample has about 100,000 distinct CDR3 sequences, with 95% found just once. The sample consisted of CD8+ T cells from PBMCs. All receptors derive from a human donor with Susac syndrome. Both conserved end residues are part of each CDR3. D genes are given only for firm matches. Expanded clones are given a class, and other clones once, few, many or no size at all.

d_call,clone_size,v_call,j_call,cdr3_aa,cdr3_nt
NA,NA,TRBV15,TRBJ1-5,CATSREAGDQPQHF,TGTGCCACCAGCAGAGAGGCCGGAGATCAGCCCCAGCATTTT
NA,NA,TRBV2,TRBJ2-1,CASGAGRFF,TGTGCCAGCGGTGCGGGACGGTTCTTC
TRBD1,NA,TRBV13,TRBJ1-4,CASSWRTGNPTNEKLFF,TGTGCCAGCAGCTGGAGGACAGGCAACCCAACTAATGAAAAACTGTTTTTT
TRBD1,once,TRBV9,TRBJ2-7,CASSTRDRGTLGEQYF,TGTGCCAGCAGCACCCGGGACAGGGGGACCCTTGGCGAGCAGTACTTC
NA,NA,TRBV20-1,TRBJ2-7,CSAIRRGSSYEQYF,TGCAGTGCAATTCGGCGGGGATCTTCCTACGAGCAGTACTTC
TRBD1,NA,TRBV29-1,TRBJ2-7,CSAGQEEQYF,TGCAGCGCAGGACAGGAGGAGCAGTACTTC
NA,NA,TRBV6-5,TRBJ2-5,CASSYSKGQETQYF,TGTGCCAGCAGTTACTCGAAAGGCCAAGAGACCCAGTACTTC
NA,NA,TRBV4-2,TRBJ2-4,CASSQDGGGNIQYF,TGTGCCAGCAGCCAAGATGGAGGGGGAAACATTCAGTACTTC
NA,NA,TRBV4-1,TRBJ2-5,CASSQDDGGETQYF,TGCGCCAGCAGCCAAGATGACGGGGGAGAGACCCAGTACTTC
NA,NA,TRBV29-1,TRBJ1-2,CSVVGGDSRYTF,TGCAGCGTTGTGGGGGGCGATTCTCGCTACACCTTC
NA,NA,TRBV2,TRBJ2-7,CASSERTTYEQYF,TGTGCCAGCAGTGAAAGGACGACCTACGAGCAGTACTTC
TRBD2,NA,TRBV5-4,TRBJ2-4,CASSWGLAGENIQYF,TGTGCCAGCAGCTGGGGACTAGCGGGAGAAAACATTCAGTACTTC
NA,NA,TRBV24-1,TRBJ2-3,CATSDSGRLDTQYF,TGTGCCACCAGTGATTCCGGTCGCCTCGATACGCAGTATTTT
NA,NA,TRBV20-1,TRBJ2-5,CSATAETQYF,TGCAGTGCTACTGCGGAGACCCAGTACTTC
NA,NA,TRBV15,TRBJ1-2,CATSREEISGGYTF,TGTGCCACCAGCAGAGAAGAGATCTCGGGGGGCTACACCTTC
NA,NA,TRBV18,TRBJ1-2,CASSPLAGSYTF,TGTGCCAGCTCACCACTAGCAGGGAGCTACACCTTC
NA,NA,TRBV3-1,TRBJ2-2,CASSPALGNTGELFF,TGTGCCAGCAGCCCCGCTTTAGGGAACACCGGGGAGCTGTTTTTT
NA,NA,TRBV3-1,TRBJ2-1,CASSHHNEQFF,TGTGCCAGCAGCCATCACAATGAGCAGTTCTTC
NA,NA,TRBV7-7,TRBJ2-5,CASSPAGTHDGETQYF,TGTGCCAGCAGCCCGGCTGGGACCCATGATGGAGAGACCCAGTACTTC
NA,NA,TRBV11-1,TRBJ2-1,CASSEGAGEQFF,TGTGCCAGCTCGGAAGGGGCGGGGGAGCAGTTCTTC
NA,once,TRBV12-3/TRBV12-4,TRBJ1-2,CASSPPRVNYGYTF,TGTGCCAGCAGTCCGCCCCGGGTTAACTATGGCTACACCTTC
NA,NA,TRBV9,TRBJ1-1,CASSVEEGYTEAFF,TGTGCCAGCAGCGTAGAGGAGGGGTACACTGAAGCTTTCTTT
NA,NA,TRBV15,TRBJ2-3,CATSIFGTDTQYF,TGTGCCACCAGCATATTCGGCACAGATACGCAGTATTTT
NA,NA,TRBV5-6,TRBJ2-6,CASSLGPGDGANVLTF,TGTGCCAGCAGCTTGGGGCCGGGGGATGGGGCCAACGTCCTGACTTTC
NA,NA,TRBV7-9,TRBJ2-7,CASSPISTWSSYEQYF,TGTGCCAGCAGCCCCATTAGCACGTGGAGCTCCTACGAGCAGTACTTC
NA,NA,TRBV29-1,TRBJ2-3,CSVDFSWEHTQYF,TGCAGCGTTGATTTTAGTTGGGAACATACGCAGTATTTT
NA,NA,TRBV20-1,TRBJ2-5,CSARGLRGETETQYF,TGCAGTGCTAGGGGTTTGCGGGGCGAAACGGAGACCCAGTACTTC
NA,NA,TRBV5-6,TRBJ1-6,CASSPPGTESPLHF,TGTGCCAGCAGCCCCCCCGGGACGGAGTCACCCCTCCACTTT
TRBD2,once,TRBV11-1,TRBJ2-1,CASSLGGGWSYNEQFF,TGTGCCAGCAGCTTAGGGGGGGGGTGGTCCTACAATGAGCAGTTCTTC
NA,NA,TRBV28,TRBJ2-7,CASRSTRRGYEQYF,TGTGCCAGCAGGTCCACTAGGAGAGGCTACGAGCAGTACTTC
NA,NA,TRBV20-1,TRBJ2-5,CSARPGGRQETQYF,TGCAGTGCTAGACCGGGGGGCCGGCAAGAGACCCAGTACTTC
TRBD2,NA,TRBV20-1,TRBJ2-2,CSAKTSGRGELFF,TGCAGTGCTAAGACTAGCGGGAGGGGGGAGCTGTTTTTT
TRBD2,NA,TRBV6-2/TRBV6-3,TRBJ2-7,CASSQTSGSYEQYF,TGTGCCAGCAGTCAGACTAGCGGCAGCTACGAGCAGTACTTC
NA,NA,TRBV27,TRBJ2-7,CASSWRTGTNEQYF,TGTGCCAGCAGCTGGAGGACAGGGACTAACGAGCAGTACTTC
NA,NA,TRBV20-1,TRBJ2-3,CSLGSRTDTQYF,TGCAGTTTGGGGTCTCGCACAGATACGCAGTATTTT
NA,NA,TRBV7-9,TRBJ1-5,CASRAEGPNQPQHF,TGTGCCAGCAGAGCAGAGGGGCCAAATCAGCCCCAGCATTTT
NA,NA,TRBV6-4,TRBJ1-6,CASSGGSLVNSPLHF,TGTGCCAGCAGTGGGGGGAGTCTGGTGAATTCACCCCTCCACTTT
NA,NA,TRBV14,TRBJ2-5,CASSQDANLQETQYF,TGTGCCAGCAGCCAAGACGCAAATCTCCAAGAGACCCAGTACTTC